This record covers a single T cell receptor beta chain. Its target is not known. Clones were sequenced by immunoSEQ multiplex PCR, and TCRdb holds only the in-frame ones, with some missing. The repertoire includes some 65,000 clones, about 83% of them detected once, and about 4.7% sits in the top ten. The data belong to a study of Tregs in tolerant kidney transplant recipients. Study-wide points: Findings come from small patient numbers and require larger validation. The most relevant donor-specific Treg TCRbeta repertoire apparently came from expansion with activated donor B cells. Biological reproducibility was not directly addressed in this study.

Unmatched junction bases numbered 3, after V lost 1 base and J lost 8 bases. Germline CDR1 reads MGHRA; CDR2 reads YSYEKL. This CDR3 has 15 residues. CD4+CD25+CD127- Tregs, CD4+CD25- non-Tregs, CD4 and CD8 cells were sorted. This chain connects TRBV4-1 to TRBJ1-4; TRBD1 matches at 11 bases. The receptor comes from a human donor in good health. Sequences were obtained from CD4+ T cells from blood. DNA of the CDR3: TGCGCCAGCAGCCAAGTTGGGACAGGGGGAGAAAAACTGTTTTTT. Its translation is CASSQVGTGGEKLFF.